Listed below are T cell receptor beta chains from one sample, sequenced in a study of radiation and T cells in renal cell carcinoma. The protocol was immunoSEQ multiplex PCR, while the TCRdb copy is restricted to in-frame clones and leaves out a portion. This repertoire shows 80,000 or so clones, about nine tenths found once; its top ten account for over 5.5%. Sequenced here: blood, sampled from a patient whose treatment included radiotherapy and nephrectomy. Every receptor here comes from a woman in her seventies with renal cell carcinoma. CDR3s include the opening cysteine and the closing phenylalanine or tryptophan. D genes are given only for firm matches. The size of a clone is reported for some rows only, either as once, few or many, or as a class for expanded clones.

D gene | J gene | V gene | clone size | CDR3 protein | CDR3 DNA
TRBD1 | TRBJ1-2 | TRBV19 | - | CASSALRQGLYGYTF | TGTGCCAGTAGTGCCCTCCGACAGGGTCTTTATGGCTACACCTTC
TRBD1 | TRBJ1-1 | TRBV6-1 | - | CASSRTGEGAEAFF | TGTGCCAGCAGCCGGACAGGGGAAGGGGCTGAAGCTTTCTTT
- | TRBJ1-5 | TRBV2 | few | CASRNRESNQPQHF | TGTGCCAGCAGAAACAGGGAAAGCAATCAGCCCCAGCATTTT
- | TRBJ1-2 | TRBV5-1 | - | CASSLGPGLGGYTF | TGCGCCAGCAGCTTGGGGCCGGGATTGGGTGGCTACACCTTC
- | TRBJ1-6 | TRBV19 | few | CASRKATANSPLHF | TGTGCCAGTAGGAAGGCGACAGCAAATTCACCCCTCCACTTT
- | TRBJ2-5 | TRBV19 | - | CASSLPRGTQYF | TGTGCCAGTAGCCTCCCCAGGGGGACCCAGTACTTC
- | TRBJ1-2 | TRBV29-1 | - | CSVRGGEDGYTF | TGCAGCGTCCGGGGGGGCGAGGATGGCTACACCTTC
TRBD1 | TRBJ1-2 | TRBV6-5 | - | CASSYKGGHGYTF | TGTGCCAGCAGTTACAAAGGGGGCCATGGCTACACCTTC
- | TRBJ1-2 | TRBV5-4 | - | CASSLSQSNYGYTF | TGTGCCAGCAGCTTAAGCCAGTCTAACTATGGCTACACCTTC
TRBD2 | TRBJ2-7 | TRBV6-1 | - | CASSGGGSSLYEQYF | TGTGCCAGCAGTGGGGGAGGGTCTTCCCTTTACGAGCAGTACTTC
TRBD1 | TRBJ2-2 | TRBV29-1 | - | CSVEGRGQNTGELFF | TGCAGCGTTGAGGGCAGGGGGCAGAACACCGGGGAGCTGTTTTTT
- | TRBJ1-1 | TRBV28 | - | CASSFLLRVLRPEAFF | TGTGCCAGCAGTTTCTTACTCCGGGTTCTCCGCCCTGAAGCTTTCTTT
- | TRBJ1-6 | TRBV5-6 | - | CASSPSQGSYNSPLHF | TGTGCCAGCAGCCCTTCCCAGGGCTCCTATAATTCACCCCTCCACTTT
TRBD2 | TRBJ2-1 | TRBV9 | - | CASSVSGGSVEQFF | TGTGCCAGCAGCGTCAGCGGGGGTTCGGTTGAGCAGTTCTTC
TRBD2 | TRBJ2-1 | TRBV25-1 | - | CASSGLAGVDNEQFF | TGTGCCAGCAGTGGACTAGCGGGGGTGGACAATGAGCAGTTCTTC
TRBD2 | TRBJ2-1 | TRBV5-1 | - | CASRDSGGVLHEQFF | TGCGCCAGCCGGGATAGCGGGGGAGTCCTGCATGAGCAGTTCTTC
TRBD2 | TRBJ2-5 | TRBV6-5 | - | CASSESGGQETQYF | TGTGCCAGCAGTGAATCGGGGGGACAAGAGACCCAGTACTTC
- | TRBJ1-4 | TRBV28 | once | CASSLQGPDEKLFF | TGTGCCAGCAGTTTACAGGGGCCGGATGAAAAACTGTTTTTT
TRBD1 | TRBJ2-7 | TRBV6-5 | - | CASSYSRDSSYEQYF | TGTGCCAGCAGTTACTCCCGGGACAGCTCCTACGAGCAGTACTTC
- | TRBJ2-2 | TRBV9 | - | CASSVTARETGELFF | TGTGCCAGCAGCGTAACGGCCAGGGAAACCGGGGAGCTGTTTTTT
- | TRBJ2-3 | TRBV5-4 | - | CASSLGRSTDTQYF | TGTGCCAGCAGCTTGGGCCGGAGCACAGATACGCAGTATTTT
TRBD1 | TRBJ2-1 | TRBV9 | - | CASSVGAGTGGNNEQFF | TGTGCCAGCAGCGTAGGGGCCGGGACAGGGGGGAACAATGAGCAGTTCTTC
TRBD2 | TRBJ2-7 | TRBV6-1 | - | CASKTSGANQQYF | TGTGCCAGCAAGACTAGCGGGGCTAACCAGCAGTACTTC
- | TRBJ1-5 | TRBV11-2 | - | CASSLGDRNQPQHF | TGTGCCAGCAGCTTAGGGGACCGCAATCAGCCCCAGCATTTT